This TCR beta chain originates from a study of T cell responses to AZD1222 COVID-19 vaccine (dated by TCRdb to about 2021). About the study as a whole: AZD1222 recipients with second doses at about 4 weeks or about 12 weeks were pooled, because spike-specific TCR depth and breadth did not differ between schedules. TCR sequencing covered 230 or so trial participants: 200 to 220 given two doses of AZD1222 and around 26 given two doses of MenACWY control vaccine. Enrollment into the trials was organized by age into subgroups of 18-55, 56-69 and 70-plus years, and those subgroups contained roughly 150, 30 and 60 TCR-sequenced participants, respectively.

Sample time point, as interpreted from the label and publication: baseline before first vaccination. Vaccinee samples came from UK trials COV001 and COV002, including a single-blind randomized controlled phase 2/3 trial of AZD1222 (ChAdOx1 nCoV-19) in healthy adults. For TCRbeta chain sequencing, PBMC samples were collected from trial participants at day 0 and at day 28 after the second dose. The CDR3 regions of human TCRbeta chains were subjected to immunosequencing. On the study's bioinformatics: Repertoire TCRs were checked for matches against a reference library of SARS-CoV-2-specific TCRs that had been generated using the MIRA antigen-specificity platform. Breadth meant the fraction of unique TCRs that were SARS-CoV-2-associated, whereas depth meant the fraction of total T cells that were SARS-CoV-2-associated. Using the MIRA data, every spike-specific TCR was mapped to the spike region that the TCR reacted to and assigned to either a CD4 or a CD8 class. Log10-transformed breadth and depth values were compared by one-way ANOVA with Sidak's multiple comparisons tests. TCRdb carries this immuneACCESS record with in-frame sequences only. Its versions omit some clonotypes, under half of them owing to an unresolved V gene in the studies checked, with the rest unexplained. The D gene and trimming were derived from the DNA, and the V and J assignments and clone size from that table. For this sample there are 140,000 to 150,000 clones; 80% to 90% appear just once. Around 8.6% of the sample lies in the top ten.

With regard to this clone: Its antigen target is currently unknown. Base quality data are lacking; no much larger clone is found one base away.

What the authors observed across the whole study: Because no samples from the day 14 peak response were available, repertoires could be characterized only after the peak T cell response. The whole spike protein was spanned by vaccine-associated CD4 TCRs, and dominant responses were seen in regions 160-218 and 743-854. After two AZD1222 doses, spike-specific TCR breadth and depth were significantly higher than at day 0 and than in MenACWY recipients. Participants were mostly white British and included more females than males, and it was suggested by the authors that clonal diversity may have been underestimated. Reportedly, close to half of the unique spike-specific TCRs recognized epitopes lying outside the regions that are mutated in the B.1.351 and B.1.1.7 variants. Conclusions about previously exposed vaccinees are limited, since just six or seven AZD1222 recipients were seropositive for SARS-CoV-2 at baseline. In the small 56-69-year group, the increase in depth fell short of significance, most likely because of low power.

The specimen was peripheral blood, collected on day 0 of AZD1222 vaccination. The clonotype comes from an adult in good health.

The CDR3 here reads CAWSWQGSSNQPQHF. At the DNA level, the sequence is TGTGCCTGGAGTTGGCAGGGGTCGAGCAATCAGCCCCAGCATTTT. This chain joins TRBV30 to TRBJ1-5, with a weak D call of TRBD1 (6 bases match). The CDR3, from cysteine to phenylalanine, totals 15 residues. The sequence is cut down to CDR3 DNA, 45 bases in frame from base 1. The germline ends are 12 bases apart after V is trimmed by 2 bases and J by 1 base. For CDR1 and CDR2, the germline V gene (reference sequence) lists GTSNPN and SVGIG.